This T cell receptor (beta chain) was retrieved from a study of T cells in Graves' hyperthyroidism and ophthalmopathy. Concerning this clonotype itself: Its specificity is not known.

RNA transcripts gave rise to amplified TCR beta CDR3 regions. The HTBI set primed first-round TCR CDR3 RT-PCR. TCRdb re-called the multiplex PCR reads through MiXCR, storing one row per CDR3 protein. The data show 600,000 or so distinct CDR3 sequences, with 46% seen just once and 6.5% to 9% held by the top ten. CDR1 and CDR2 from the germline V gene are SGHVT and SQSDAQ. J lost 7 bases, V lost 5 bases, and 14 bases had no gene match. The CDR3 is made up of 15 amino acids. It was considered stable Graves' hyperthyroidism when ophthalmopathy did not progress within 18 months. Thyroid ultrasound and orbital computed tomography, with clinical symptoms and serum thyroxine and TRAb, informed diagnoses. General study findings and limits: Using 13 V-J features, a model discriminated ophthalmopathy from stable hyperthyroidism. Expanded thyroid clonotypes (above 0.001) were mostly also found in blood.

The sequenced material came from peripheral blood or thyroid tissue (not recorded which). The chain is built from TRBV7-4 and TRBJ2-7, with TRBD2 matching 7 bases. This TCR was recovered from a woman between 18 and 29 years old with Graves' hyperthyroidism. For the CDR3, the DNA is TGTGCCAGCAGCGGGCGGGGAGGGGACGACAATGAGCAGTACTTC. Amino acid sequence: CASSGRGGDDNEQYF.